The 25 T cell receptor beta chains below all came from one sample that was sequenced in a study of cytomegalovirus exposure and HLA in healthy donors. Amplification used 60 Vbeta primers and 13 Jbeta primers. Method: immunoSEQ multiplex PCR; TCRdb's copy keeps in-frame clones and lacks some. This sample has some 140,000 clones, with 70% to 85% found just once. Sequencing used PBMCs. The receptor set was obtained from a man aged 35 to 55 in good health and CMV-seropositive.

The chain uses TRBV6-5 and TRBJ2-7, with 8 bases identical to TRBD2. Germline trimming cut 3 bases from V and 3 bases from J; bases unmatched to any gene: 10. This CDR3 has 16 amino acids. Looked up from germline, CDR1 is MNHEY and CDR2 is SVGAGI. The CDR3, as DNA: TGTGCCAGCAGTTATTTTCGAGCGGGAGCACACTACGAGCAGTACTTC. Amino acids: CASSYFRAGAHYEQYF.

Only one count was recorded for this clone. This rearrangement joins TRBV28 to TRBJ1-2; no clear D gene. In germline, CDR1 is MDHEN, CDR2 SYDVKM. Trimming pared 3 bases from V and 4 bases from J, leaving 9 bases between. The CDR3 loop spans 13 amino acids. The CDR3 nucleotides read TGTGCCAGCAGTTTGTCAGGCCTCTATGGCTACACCTTC. It is translated as CASSLSGLYGYTF.

The rearrangement joins TRBV7-2 to TRBJ2-2, with 8 nucleotides matching TRBD2. The CDR3 totals 14 residues. Looked up from germline, CDR1 is SGHTA and CDR2 is FQGNSA. V shed 5 bases and J 6 bases; nucleotides not matched to a gene: 5. CDR3 nucleotides: TGTGCCAGCAGCCAAGAGCGGGAGCCCGGGGAGCTGTTTTTT. Residues: CASSQEREPGELFF.

The chain combines TRBV18 with TRBJ2-1; D is perhaps TRBD1 (5 bases). This CDR3 spans 14 amino acids. V was pared by 3 bases and J by 5 bases, with 11 bases between. Looked up from germline, CDR1 is KGHSH and CDR2 is LQKENI. CDR3 nucleotide sequence: TGTGCCAGCTCACCCAGGGCGGCTGACAATGAGCAGTTCTTC. It is translated as CASSPRAADNEQFF.

V usage is TRBV29-1 and J usage is TRBJ1-2; D possibly corresponds to TRBD1 (6 bases). This CDR3 contains 11 residues. Germline V CDR1 and CDR2: SQVTM, ANQGSEA. V was trimmed by 7 bases and J by 3 bases, leaving 9 bases between them. Written as DNA, the CDR3 is TGCAGCGCAGGGGAAGACTATGGCTACACCTTC. Amino acids: CSAGEDYGYTF.

The chain combines TRBV7-9 with TRBJ1-1; maybe TRBD1 (5 bases). V dropped 2 bases and J dropped 5 bases, with 12 bases sitting between them. CDR1 is SEHNR, CDR2 FQNEAQ, per germline (reference sequence). The CDR3 extends over 14 amino acids. The CDR3 loop is CASSLPLSGTEAFF. Written as DNA, the CDR3 is TGTGCCAGCAGCTTACCCCTGTCAGGGACTGAAGCTTTCTTT.

The CDR3 reads CAIRTGDTTEAFF. The CDR3 DNA follows: TGTGCCATTCGAACAGGGGACACAACTGAAGCTTTCTTT. The chain has TRBV10-3 and TRBJ1-1; TRBD1 matches at 7 bases. CDR1 is ENHRY, CDR2 SYGVKD, per germline. V was pared by 9 bases and J by 5 bases, with 9 bases of the junction left unmatched. The CDR3 consists of 13 residues.

The chain combines TRBV5-1 with TRBJ1-2; D gene uncertain. Germline CDR1 is SGHRS and CDR2 is YFSETQ. The CDR3 covers 15 residues. V was pared by 4 bases and J by 6 bases, with 19 bases between. This CDR3 is CASSPGGSAGDGYTF. Written as DNA, the CDR3 is TGCGCCAGCAGCCCCGGAGGCAGTGCGGGCGATGGCTACACCTTC.

V gene TRBV7-8 combines with J gene TRBJ2-6; 9 bases agree with TRBD1. Germline trimming cut 3 bases from V and 0 bases from J; bases unmatched to any gene: 6. The germline gives CDR1 SGHVS, CDR2 FQNEAQ. The CDR3 loop spans 18 amino acids. CDR3 in amino acids: CASSFEGQGTSGANVLTF. In DNA form, the CDR3 reads TGTGCCAGCAGCTTCGAAGGACAGGGGACCTCTGGGGCCAACGTCCTGACTTTC. The variable domain in full, with the rest retrieved from reference TRBV7-8 and TRBJ2-6, is GAGVSQSPRYKVAKRGQDVALRCDPISGHVSLFWYQQALGQGPEFLTYFQNEAQLDKSGLPSDRFFAERPEGSVSTLKIQRTQQEDSAVYLCASSFEGQGTSGANVLTFGAGSRLTVL.

The gene calls are TRBV28 and TRBJ1-4; a possible D gene is TRBD1 (5 bases). The CDR3 extends over 14 amino acids. V lost 6 bases and J 4 bases, leaving 12 bases between the germline ends. The germline V gene has CDR1 MDHEN and CDR2 SYDVKM. Written as DNA, the CDR3 is TGTGCCAGCAGCCCCGACAGTCGTAATGAAAAACTGTTTTTT. This translates into CASSPDSRNEKLFF.

V gene TRBV28 combines with J gene TRBJ1-4, with 11 bases aligning to TRBD1. The trim removed 2 bases at V and 10 bases at J, leaving 3 bases unmatched. Germline values: CDR1 MDHEN, CDR2 SYDVKM. This CDR3 region has 14 residues. For the CDR3, the DNA is TGTGCCAGCAGTTTAGCGGGACAGGGGGGAAAACTGTTTTTT. Encoded protein: CASSLAGQGGKLFF.

The rearrangement joins TRBV27 to TRBJ2-2; 9 bases match TRBD2. The CDR3 contains 14 residues. CDR1 and CDR2 from the germline V gene are MNHEY and SMNVEV (reference sequence). The V segment lost 6 bases and the J segment 6 bases; nucleotides outside the gene matches: 5. CDR3 in amino acids: CASRTSGFPGELFF. CDR3 DNA sequence: TGTGCCAGCAGAACTAGCGGGTTTCCCGGGGAGCTGTTTTTT.

In nucleotides, the CDR3 is TGTGCCAGTAGTACGGGACAGGCGAGGAATCTAGGCAAAAACATTCAGTACTTC. Translating it yields CASSTGQARNLGKNIQYF. The gene calls are TRBV19 and TRBJ2-4, with 8 bases fitting TRBD1. This CDR3 is 18 amino acids long. The germline gives CDR1 LNHDA, CDR2 SQIVND (reference sequence). Trimming removed 4 bases from V and 3 bases from J; junction bases left unmatched: 14.

This rearrangement joins TRBV28 to TRBJ1-1; D is ambiguous. There are 14 residues in the CDR3. Trimming removed 1 base from V and 6 bases from J, with 12 bases in between. Germline CDR1 is MDHEN and CDR2 is SYDVKM. The CDR3: CASSLSQPGAEAFF. Written as DNA, the CDR3 is TGTGCCAGCAGTTTATCACAGCCTGGCGCTGAAGCTTTCTTT.

This clone has just one count. The rearrangement uses TRBV13 and TRBJ1-6; D is possibly TRBD1 (6 bases). The V end lost 3 bases, the J end lost 4 bases, and 16 bases lay between the germline ends. Germline CDR1 is PRHDT and CDR2 is FYEKMQ (reference sequence). The CDR3 runs 17 residues. CDR3: CASSLGRTEHYNSPLHF. CDR3 sequence (DNA): TGTGCCAGCAGCTTGGGAAGGACAGAGCATTATAATTCACCCCTCCACTTT.

This clone was observed a few times. This chain joins TRBV9 and TRBJ1-1, with TRBD1 identical over 7 bases. This CDR3 contains 14 residues. Germline-derived CDR1 and CDR2 are SGDLS and YYNGEE. The junction had 8 bases not matched to a gene; V was cut back by 4 bases and J by 5 bases. CDR3 coding DNA: TGTGCCAGCAGCCCTCTGACAGGGTTTACTGAAGCTTTCTTT. This gives the protein CASSPLTGFTEAFF.

This chain links TRBV9 with TRBJ1-3, with D uncertain. There are 16 residues in the CDR3. Deletions cut 0 bases from V and 0 bases from J, with 10 bases between. Germline V CDR1 and CDR2: SGDLS, YYNGEE. CDR3 sequence reads: CASSVAPAYSGNTIYF. DNA for the CDR3: TGTGCCAGCAGCGTAGCCCCAGCGTACTCTGGAAACACCATATATTTT.

V and J are TRBV5-1 and TRBJ1-1; a weak D match, TRBD1 (5 bases). Germline V gene data show CDR1 as SGHRS and CDR2 as YFSETQ. V lost 0 bases to trimming and J lost 2 bases, with 14 bases between them. This CDR3 has 16 amino acids. CDR3 sequence (DNA): TGCGCCAGCAGCTTGGCCGGGCGGGGGGTTAACACTGAAGCTTTCTTT. Protein sequence: CASSLAGRGVNTEAFF.

There are a few counts of this clone. This chain links TRBV5-4 with TRBJ2-7; possible D gene TRBD1, 5 bases. CDR1 is SGHNT, CDR2 YYREEE, per germline (reference sequence). V was shortened by 4 bases and J by 6 bases, with 11 bases between the two germline ends. The CDR3 contains 12 residues. The CDR3 coding sequence is TGTGCCAGCAGCCTAGGGGCTGGCGAGCAGTACTTC. Residues: CASSLGAGEQYF.

Of note for this clone: One end of the junction does not line up with germline, which may come from a read error. The chain uses TRBV7-7 and TRBJ2-7; D is undetermined. This CDR3 spans 13 amino acids. The germline gives CDR1 SSHAT, CDR2 FNYEAQ (reference sequence). CDR3 in DNA: TGTGCTAGCAGCGTAAGCCCGAACTACGAGCAGTACTTC. It yields the protein CASSVSPNYEQYF.

The chain is built from TRBV5-1 and TRBJ2-5; D is unresolved. The CDR3 is 14 amino acids. Trimming shortened V by 4 bases and J by 0 bases, and 10 bases separated the two germline ends. CDR1 is SGHRS and CDR2 is YFSETQ in the germline V gene. The CDR3 sequence is CASSMTGYQETQYF. CDR3 nucleotides: TGCGCCAGCAGCATGACTGGGTACCAAGAGACCCAGTACTTC.

A single count supports this clone. J is TRBJ2-3 and V is TRBV9; D ambiguous. The CDR3 totals 14 residues. Per germline, CDR1 SGDLS and CDR2 YYNGEE. The V end was cut by 1 base, the J end by 0 bases, with 6 bases between. This chain's CDR3 is CASSVFGSTDTQYF. CDR3 nucleotide sequence: TGTGCCAGCAGCGTATTCGGGAGCACAGATACGCAGTATTTT.

The chain couples TRBV28 to TRBJ2-1; D unresolved. Trimming took off 3 bases at V and 1 base at J, with 7 bases between the two ends. In germline, CDR1 is MDHEN, CDR2 SYDVKM. This CDR3 comprises 14 residues. The CDR3 DNA reads TGTGCCAGCAGTTTCACTCCTTCCTACAATGAGCAGTTCTTC. The encoded protein is CASSFTPSYNEQFF.

This chain's CDR3 is CASSLPFSGGTGELFF. The CDR3 coding sequence is TGTGCCAGCAGCTTACCGTTTAGCGGAGGCACCGGGGAGCTGTTTTTT. V gene TRBV7-2 combines with J gene TRBJ2-2; TRBD2 might be the D (6 bases). CDR1 and CDR2 from the germline V gene are SGHTA and FQGNSA. The CDR3 covers 16 residues. V lost 2 bases and J lost 4, with 14 bases in between.

CDR3 residues: CASTQVQGGNEQFF. The DNA for the CDR3 is TGTGCCAGTACCCAAGTCCAGGGAGGCAATGAGCAGTTCTTC. This rearrangement joins TRBV19 to TRBJ2-1; D perhaps matches TRBD2 (6 bases). Trimming removed 7 bases at V and 6 bases at J, with 16 bases between. This CDR3 region has 14 residues. Germline V gene lookup returns CDR1 LNHDA and CDR2 SQIVND (reference sequence).